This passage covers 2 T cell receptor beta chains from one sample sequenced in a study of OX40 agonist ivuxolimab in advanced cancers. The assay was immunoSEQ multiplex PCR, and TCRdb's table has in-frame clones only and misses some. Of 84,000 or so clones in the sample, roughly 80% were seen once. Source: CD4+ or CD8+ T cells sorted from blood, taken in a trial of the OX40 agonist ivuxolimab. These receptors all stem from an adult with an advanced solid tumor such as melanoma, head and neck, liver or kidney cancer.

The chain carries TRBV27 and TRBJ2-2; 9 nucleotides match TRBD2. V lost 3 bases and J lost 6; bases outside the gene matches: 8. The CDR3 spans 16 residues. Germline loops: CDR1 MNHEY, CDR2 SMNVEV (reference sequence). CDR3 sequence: CASSFYSGGSPGELFF. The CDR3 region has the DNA TGTGCCAGCAGTTTTTACAGCGGGGGGTCCCCCGGGGAGCTGTTTTTT.

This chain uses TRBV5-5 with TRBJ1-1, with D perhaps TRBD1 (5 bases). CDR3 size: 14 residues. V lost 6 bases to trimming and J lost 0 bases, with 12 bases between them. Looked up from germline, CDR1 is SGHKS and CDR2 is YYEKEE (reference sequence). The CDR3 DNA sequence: TGTGCCAGCACCCTTGACAGACTGAACACTGAAGCTTTCTTT. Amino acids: CASTLDRLNTEAFF. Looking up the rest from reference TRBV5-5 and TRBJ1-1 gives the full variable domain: DAGVTQSPTHLIKTRGQQVTLRCSPISGHKSVSWYQQVLGQGPQFIFQYYEKEERGRGNFPDRFSARQFPNYSSELNVNALLLGDSALYLCASTLDRLNTEAFFGQGTRLTVV.